The T cell receptor beta chain described here comes from a study of OX40 agonist ivuxolimab in advanced cancers. Here immunoSEQ multiplex PCR was the method, and the copy in TCRdb shows in-frame clones only, minus some. The table shows 30,000 to 45,000 clones, with just under 80% occurring only once. Germline-derived CDR1 and CDR2 are SEHNR and FQNEAQ (reference sequence). The length of the CDR3 is 13 residues. V lost 5 bases and J 7 bases, leaving 11 bases between the germline ends. The sample was CD4+ or CD8+ T cells sorted from blood, taken in a trial of the OX40 agonist ivuxolimab. The genes are TRBV7-9 and TRBJ1-4; D is perhaps TRBD1 (5 bases). This clonotype was obtained from an adult with an advanced solid tumor such as melanoma, head and neck, liver or kidney cancer. The CDR3 DNA reads TGTGCCAGCAGCCGAGGGACTTCTGAAAAACTGTTTTTT. Its protein is CASSRGTSEKLFF.